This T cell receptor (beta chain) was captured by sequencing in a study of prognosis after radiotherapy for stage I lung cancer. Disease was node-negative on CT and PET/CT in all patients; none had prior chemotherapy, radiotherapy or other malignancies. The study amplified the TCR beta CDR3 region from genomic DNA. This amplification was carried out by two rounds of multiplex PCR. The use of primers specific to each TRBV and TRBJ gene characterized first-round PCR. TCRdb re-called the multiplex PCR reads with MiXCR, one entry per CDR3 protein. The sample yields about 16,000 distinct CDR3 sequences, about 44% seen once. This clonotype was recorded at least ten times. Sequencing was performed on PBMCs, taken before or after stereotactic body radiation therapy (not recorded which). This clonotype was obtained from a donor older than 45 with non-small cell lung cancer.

CDR3 in amino acids: CAISESVGENQPQHF. In DNA form, the CDR3 reads TGTGCCATCAGTGAGTCAGTAGGGGAGAATCAGCCCCAGCATTTT. The chain has TRBV10-3 and TRBJ1-5; D might be TRBD1 (5 bases). CDR1 is ENHRY and CDR2 is SYGVKD in the germline V gene. This CDR3 comprises 15 residues. Trimming took 0 bases from V and 4 from J, leaving 10 bases between them.